This TCR beta chain derives from a study of spatial heterogeneity in lung cancer. This clonotype was counted a few times. The V end was cut by 1 base, the J end by 9 bases, with 19 bases between. In germline, CDR1 is LGHDT, CDR2 YNNKEL (reference sequence). The CDR3 consists of 16 residues. TCRdb itself ran the 5' RACE reads through MiXCR, one entry per CDR3 protein. The repertoire holds about 4,000 distinct CDR3 sequences, 15% to 20% seen once, with approximately 78% in the top ten. The time point is: sample taken at primary tumor resection. Unsorted whole RNA of tumor, nontumor lung or frozen PBMC was sequenced.

The receptor was isolated from a male donor with early-stage non-small cell lung cancer. The source material was PBMCs, sampled at surgery. The rearrangement uses TRBV3-1 and TRBJ2-1, with D unresolved. CDR3 nucleotides: TGTGCCAGCAGCCAAGTCCCGGGCTACTACGGGCCTGAGCAGTTCTTC. Its protein is CASSQVPGYYGPEQFF.